These 28 T cell receptor beta chains came from one sample sequenced in a study of identical twins. MiXCR, applied by TCRdb to the 5' RACE reads, yields one record per CDR3 protein. The data hold 400,000 to 550,000 distinct CDR3 sequences, with roughly a fifth observed a single time. The same sample was also used in a study of T cells expressing NK-cell markers.

Sequencing used CD4+ T cells sorted from blood. The source of these receptors is a woman younger than 30 in good health.

The V call is TRBV6-5, the J call TRBJ2-3; TRBD1 aligns across 7 bases. The CDR3 is 15 amino acids. CDR1 MNHEY and CDR2 SVGAGI come from the germline V gene. V was pared by 4 bases and J by 5 bases, with 9 bases of the junction left unmatched. Written as DNA, the CDR3 is TGTGCCAGCAGTTCCCACGCAGGGGGAAGAGATACGCAGTATTTT. This gives the protein CASSSHAGGRDTQYF.

The rearrangement uses TRBV7-9 and TRBJ2-7; weak D call: TRBD2 (5 bases). Germline assignment: CDR1 SEHNR and CDR2 FQNEAQ (reference sequence). V was cut by 0 bases and J by 10 bases, with 19 bases left in between. The CDR3 runs 15 residues. The CDR3 is CASSLARARLASQYF. As DNA, the CDR3 is TGTGCCAGCAGCTTAGCGCGGGCTAGGCTTGCTTCCCAGTACTTC.

The V gene is TRBV4-1, the J gene TRBJ2-3; no firm D call. Germline V lookup: CDR1 MGHRA, CDR2 YSYEKL. This CDR3 comprises 13 residues. V was shortened by 0 bases and J by 9 bases, with 10 bases between the two germline ends. In DNA form, the CDR3 reads TGCGCCAGCAGCCAAGATCTGAGTTCGACGCAGTATTTT. This translates into CASSQDLSSTQYF.

The CDR3 spells CASSLEGLAALNEQYF. The CDR3 nucleotides are TGCGCCAGCAGCTTGGAGGGACTAGCGGCGTTAAACGAGCAGTACTTC. V gene TRBV5-1 combines with J gene TRBJ2-7, with 11 bases matching TRBD2. CDR3 length equals 16 residues. From germline, CDR1 is SGHRS and CDR2 YFSETQ. The V gene end was trimmed by 0 bases and the J gene end by 5 bases; junction bases not matched to a gene: 7.

A few counts support this clonotype. The chain carries TRBV5-6 and TRBJ2-5; D possibly matches TRBD1 or TRBD2 (5 bases each). Trimming left V 4 bases short and J 1 base short, with 14 bases between. CDR1 SGHDT and CDR2 YYEEEE come from the germline V gene. The CDR3 consists of 15 residues. The DNA for the CDR3 is TGTGCCAGCAGCCATCGGGACCCCCTCCAAGAGACCCAGTACTTC. As protein: CASSHRDPLQETQYF.

The rearrangement joins TRBV30 to TRBJ2-1; 10 bases match TRBD2. The germline gives CDR1 GTSNPN, CDR2 SVGIG (reference sequence). The V and J ends lost 2 bases and 3 bases, in that order; junction bases with no gene match: 7. The CDR3 loop spans 16 amino acids. The CDR3 reads CAWSSLAGVIYNEQFF. The DNA for the CDR3 is TGTGCCTGGAGTTCCCTAGCGGGAGTGATCTACAATGAGCAGTTCTTC.

The chain links TRBV9 to TRBJ2-1; D call uncertain. The CDR3 loop spans 15 amino acids. The V gene lost 0 bases and the J gene lost 0 bases, with 7 bases spanning the gap. Per the germline V gene, CDR1 is SGDLS and CDR2 is YYNGEE. Here the CDR3 reads CASSVALRSYNEQFF. CDR3 DNA sequence: TGTGCCAGCAGCGTAGCCCTCCGCTCCTACAATGAGCAGTTCTTC.

This clonotype showed up just a few times. The chain combines TRBV11-1 with TRBJ2-1; D possibly uses TRBD1 or TRBD2 (5 bases each). CDR3 length equals 14 residues. Germline CDR1 is SGHAT and CDR2 is FQDESV (reference sequence). Trimming took off 4 bases at V and 3 bases at J, with 10 bases between the two ends. Written as DNA, the CDR3 is TGTGCCAGCAGCTCATGGGGGTTCTACAATGAGCAGTTCTTC. Protein sequence: CASSSWGFYNEQFF.

This chain connects TRBV5-1 to TRBJ2-3; D remains ambiguous. Trimming removed 5 bases at V and 7 bases at J, with 11 bases between. This CDR3 has 12 amino acids. The germline V gene encodes CDR1 SGHRS and CDR2 YFSETQ. The CDR3 region is CASRVVGNTQYF. The CDR3 bases are TGCGCCAGCAGAGTGGTGGGGAATACGCAGTATTTT.

This clonotype was observed a handful of times. The rearrangement links TRBV25-1 to TRBJ2-2; 8 bases agree with TRBD1. The J segment lost 5 bases and the V segment lost 3 bases, leaving 5 bases of the junction unmatched. In germline, CDR1 is MGHDK, CDR2 SYGVNS. The CDR3 sequence is 15 residues long. The CDR3 reads CASSDPRTGTGELFF. The CDR3 DNA is TGTGCCAGCAGTGATCCACGGACAGGGACCGGGGAGCTGTTTTTT.

This clonotype turned up a few times. This chain joins TRBV7-2 and TRBJ2-2; D gene unclear. V shed 2 bases and J shed 9 bases, with 16 bases lying between them. Germline values: CDR1 SGHTA, CDR2 FQGNSA. The CDR3 has 15 amino acids. The CDR3 nucleotides read TGTGCCAGCAGCTTAACGTTGGCACTTCAGAGGGAGCTGTTTTTT. This codes for CASSLTLALQRELFF.

This clonotype was seen a few times. The gene calls are TRBV2 and TRBJ1-2; the D gene is possibly TRBD1 (5 bases). The length of the CDR3 is 17 residues. The V end lost 5 bases, the J end lost 5 bases, and 24 bases lay between the germline ends. The V gene's germline CDR1 is SNHLY and CDR2 FYNNEI. The CDR3 reads CASSPGRGLRTQYGYTF. The CDR3 nucleotides are TGTGCCAGCAGTCCCGGGAGGGGACTAAGGACACAATATGGCTACACCTTC.

This clonotype appeared a few times. J is TRBJ2-7 and V is TRBV6-1, with D maybe TRBD2 (7 bases). The germline V and J ends were trimmed by 11 bases and 1 base, with 15 bases remaining between them. CDR1 is MNHNS and CDR2 is SASEGT in the germline V gene. This CDR3 is built from 13 residues. This CDR3 reads CAVGGGTSYEQYF. The CDR3 coding sequence is TGTGCCGTAGGGGGGGGAACGTCCTACGAGCAGTACTTC.

This clonotype was found a few times. The chain recombines TRBV10-3 with TRBJ2-5; D is unclear. The ends were cut back, 0 bases at V and 5 bases at J, with 10 bases in the middle. Germline CDR1 is ENHRY and CDR2 is SYGVKD. The CDR3 has 14 residues. CDR3 sequence (DNA): TGTGCCATCAGTGAGTCGGGTAGCTCGGAGACCCAGTACTTC. It specifies CAISESGSSETQYF.

The rearrangement links TRBV6-5 to TRBJ1-1; maybe TRBD1 (6 bases). CDR3 length: 13 residues. Per the germline V gene, CDR1 is MNHEY and CDR2 is SVGAGI. The germline V and J ends were trimmed by 0 bases and 12 bases, with 14 bases remaining between them. The CDR3 spells CASSYSTGGGPFF. CDR3 DNA sequence: TGTGCCAGCAGTTACTCGACTGGAGGGGGGCCTTTCTTT.

V is TRBV20-1 and J is TRBJ2-7; D remains ambiguous. The CDR3 is 14 residues long. V gave up 3 bases and J gave up 0 bases, with 12 bases separating them. The V gene's germline CDR1 is DFQATT and CDR2 SNEGSKA (reference sequence). CDR3 bases: TGCAGTGCTAGTACGGATCACCGCTCCTACGAGCAGTACTTC. Residues: CSASTDHRSYEQYF.

This clonotype has only a few counts. The V and J genes are TRBV20-1 and TRBJ2-1; 9 bases fit TRBD2. Germline CDR1 and CDR2: DFQATT and SNEGSKA (reference sequence). Trimming cost V 0 bases and J 7 bases; bases outside gene matches: 10. There are 16 residues in the CDR3. CDR3 sequence (DNA): TGCAGTGCTAGAGATCCCGGCGGGAGGGCCGGGAATGAGCAGTTCTTC. It translates to CSARDPGGRAGNEQFF.

This clonotype was detected a few times. V gene TRBV4-3 combines with J gene TRBJ2-2; perhaps D is TRBD1 or TRBD2 (5 bases each). V was cut by 7 bases and J by 9 bases, with 18 bases left in between. From germline, CDR1 is LGHNA and CDR2 YSLEER. The CDR3 is 14 residues long. CDR3 in DNA: TGCGCCAGCACCCCAGAGGGGTACGGCCGGGAGCTGTTTTTT. Translation: CASTPEGYGRELFF.

This clonotype occurred a few times. The chain recombines TRBV7-3 with TRBJ1-6; D perhaps matches TRBD1 (5 bases). This CDR3 is built from 15 residues. Trimming stripped 5 bases from V and 7 bases from J, with 15 bases between. CDR1 and CDR2 (germline): SGHTA, FQGTGA. In nucleotides, the CDR3 is TGTGCCAGCAGCGAAAGGGGCGGTGGGAATTCACCCCTCCACTTT. Amino acids: CASSERGGGNSPLHF.

This clonotype was observed a handful of times. This chain uses TRBV6-1 with TRBJ2-1; 8 nucleotides line up with TRBD2. The germline gives CDR1 MNHNS, CDR2 SASEGT. This CDR3 spans 17 amino acids. V shed 6 bases, J shed 7 bases, and the junction held 17 bases outside the gene matches. The CDR3 DNA reads as TGTGCCAGCAGCCCTACCCTTGGGCGGGAGGCCGAGAATGAGCAGTTCTTC. Amino acid sequence: CASSPTLGREAENEQFF.

J is TRBJ2-7 and V is TRBV18; TRBD1 agrees at 7 bases. The V gene end was trimmed by 8 bases and the J gene end by 3 bases; junction bases not matched to a gene: 10. Germline V gene sequence: CDR1 KGHSH, CDR2 LQKENI. This CDR3 is built from 14 residues. In nucleotides, the CDR3 is TGTGCCAGCACCCTAGACAGGGCGGACTACGAGCAGTACTTC. Its translation is CASTLDRADYEQYF.

This clonotype was detected a few times. CDR3 DNA sequence: TGTGCCAGCAGCCCCGGGACTACATACAATGAGCAGTTCTTC. It translates to CASSPGTTYNEQFF. The chain links TRBV7-2 to TRBJ2-1, with TRBD2 matching over 7 bases. After removal of 5 bases from V and 4 bases from J, the junction contained 5 bases not matched to a gene. This CDR3 has 14 residues. Germline assignment: CDR1 SGHTA and CDR2 FQGNSA.

This clonotype was seen at least ten times. The chain is built from TRBV27 and TRBJ2-6; tentative D call: TRBD1 (6 bases). The CDR3 length is 15 residues. Trimming took off 6 bases at V and 4 bases at J, with 13 bases between the two ends. Germline assignment: CDR1 MNHEY and CDR2 SMNVEV (reference sequence). The CDR3 coding sequence is TGTGCCAGCAGCCTCAGGGGCGCGGGGGCCAACGTCCTGACTTTC. Translation gives CASSLRGAGANVLTF.

The rearrangement uses TRBV19 and TRBJ2-1; 8 bases align to TRBD2. Germline V gene data show CDR1 as LNHDA and CDR2 as SQIVND (reference sequence). The CDR3 has 15 amino acids. Losses at the gene ends were 5 bases for V and 3 bases for J; bases not matched to a gene: 6. In DNA form, the CDR3 reads TGTGCCAGTAGTCAAACAAGCGGGAGCTACAATGAGCAGTTCTTC. Residues: CASSQTSGSYNEQFF. The variable domain in full, completed from reference TRBV19 and TRBJ2-1, reads DGGITQSPKYLFRKEGQNVTLSCEQNLNHDAMYWYRQDPGQGLRLIYYSQIVNDFQKGDIAEGYSVSREKKESFPLTVTSAQKNPTAFYLCASSQTSGSYNEQFFGPGTRLTVL.

This rearrangement joins TRBV7-2 to TRBJ2-2; 7 nucleotides line up with TRBD1. The CDR3 spans 15 residues. V lost 4 bases, J lost 0 bases, and 2 bases stayed unmatched. In germline, CDR1 is SGHTA, CDR2 FQGNSA. The CDR3 DNA follows: TGTGCCAGCAGCTCGCAGGGGGCGAACACCGGGGAGCTGTTTTTT. Translated, it gives CASSSQGANTGELFF. Using reference TRBV7-2 and TRBJ2-2 for the parts outside the CDR3, the full variable domain is GAGVSQSPSNKVTEKGKDVELRCDPISGHTALYWYRQSLGQGLEFLIYFQGNSAPDKSGLPSDRFSAERTGGSVSTLTIQRTQQEDSAVYLCASSSQGANTGELFFGEGSRLTVL.

This clonotype was counted a single time. The chain couples TRBV20-1 to TRBJ2-7; possible D gene TRBD1, 5 bases. V was clipped by 2 bases and J by 6 bases, with 14 bases between them. Germline V gene data show CDR1 as DFQATT and CDR2 as SNEGSKA (reference sequence). The CDR3 totals 13 residues. The CDR3: CSARLDIFSEQYF. Here the CDR3 DNA reads TGCAGTGCTAGATTGGACATCTTCTCCGAGCAGTACTTC.

This sequence joins TRBV7-2 and TRBJ2-1, with D possibly matching TRBD2 (5 bases). This CDR3 spans 13 amino acids. V lost 1 base to trimming and J lost 10 bases, with 11 bases between them. In germline, CDR1 is SGHTA, CDR2 FQGNSA. This CDR3 is CASSLDRGREQFF. The CDR3 DNA reads TGTGCCAGCAGCTTAGATCGAGGGAGAGAGCAGTTCTTC.

This clonotype has more than one count but fewer than ten. The rearrangement links TRBV27 to TRBJ2-7, with 8 bases matching TRBD2. The ends lost 6 bases at V and 2 bases at J; junction bases unmatched: 9. Germline-derived CDR1 and CDR2 are MNHEY and SMNVEV (reference sequence). The CDR3 runs to 15 residues. The CDR3 reads CASSPRRGVTYEQYF. CDR3 bases: TGTGCCAGCAGCCCGAGGCGGGGGGTAACCTACGAGCAGTACTTC.